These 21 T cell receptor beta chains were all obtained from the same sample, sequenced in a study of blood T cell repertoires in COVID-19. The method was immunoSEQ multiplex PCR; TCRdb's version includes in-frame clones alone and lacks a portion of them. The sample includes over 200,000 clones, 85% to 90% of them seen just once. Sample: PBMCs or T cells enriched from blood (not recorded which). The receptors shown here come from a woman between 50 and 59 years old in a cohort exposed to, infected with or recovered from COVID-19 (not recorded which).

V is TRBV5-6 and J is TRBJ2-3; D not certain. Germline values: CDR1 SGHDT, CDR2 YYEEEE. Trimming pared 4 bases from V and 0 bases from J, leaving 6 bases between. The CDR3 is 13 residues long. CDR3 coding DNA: TGTGCCAGCAGCCAAACTAGCACAGATACGCAGTATTTT. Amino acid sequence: CASSQTSTDTQYF.

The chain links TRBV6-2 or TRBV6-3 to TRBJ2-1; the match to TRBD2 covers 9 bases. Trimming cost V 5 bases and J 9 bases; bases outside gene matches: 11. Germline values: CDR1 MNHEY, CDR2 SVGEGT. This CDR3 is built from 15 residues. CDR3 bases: TGTGCCAGCAGTCTTCCGTGGGCGGGGGGGAGTGAGCAGTTCTTC. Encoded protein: CASSLPWAGGSEQFF.

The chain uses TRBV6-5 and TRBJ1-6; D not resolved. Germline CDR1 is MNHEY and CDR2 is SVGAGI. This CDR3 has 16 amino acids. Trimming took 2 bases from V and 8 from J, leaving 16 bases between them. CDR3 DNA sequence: TGTGCCAGCAGTTACAGCCGCCGGGTCGAGGATTCACCCCTCCACTTT. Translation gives CASSYSRRVEDSPLHF.

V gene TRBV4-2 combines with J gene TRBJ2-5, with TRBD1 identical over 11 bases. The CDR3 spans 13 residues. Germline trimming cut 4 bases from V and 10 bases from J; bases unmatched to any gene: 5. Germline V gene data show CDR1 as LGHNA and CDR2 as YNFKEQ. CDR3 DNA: TGTGCCAGCAGCCGGGACAGGGGGGGGGACCAGTACTTC. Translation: CASSRDRGGDQYF.

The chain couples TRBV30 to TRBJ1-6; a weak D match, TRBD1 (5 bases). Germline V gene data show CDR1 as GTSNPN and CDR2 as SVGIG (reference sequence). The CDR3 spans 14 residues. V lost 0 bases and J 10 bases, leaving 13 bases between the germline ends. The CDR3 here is CAWSVEGGGSPLHF. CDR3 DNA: TGTGCCTGGAGTGTGGAAGGCGGGGGATCACCCCTCCACTTT. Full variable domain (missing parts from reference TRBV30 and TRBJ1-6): SQTIHQWPATLVQPVGSPLSLECTVEGTSNPNLYWYRQAAGRGLQLLFYSVGIGQISSEVPQNLSASRPQDRQFILSSKKLLLSDSGFYLCAWSVEGGGSPLHFGNGTRLTVT.

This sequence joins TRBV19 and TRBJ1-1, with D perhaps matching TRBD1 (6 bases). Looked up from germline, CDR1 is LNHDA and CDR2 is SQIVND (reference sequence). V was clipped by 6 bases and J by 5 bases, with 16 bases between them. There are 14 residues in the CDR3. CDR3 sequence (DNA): TGTGCCAGTAGGATGGGGCAGGGGTGGACTGAAGCTTTCTTT. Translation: CASRMGQGWTEAFF.

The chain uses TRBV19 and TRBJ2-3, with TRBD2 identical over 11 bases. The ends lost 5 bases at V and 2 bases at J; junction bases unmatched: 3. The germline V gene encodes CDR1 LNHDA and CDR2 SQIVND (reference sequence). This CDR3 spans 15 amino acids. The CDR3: CASSGTSGLTDTQYF. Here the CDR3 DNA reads TGTGCCAGTAGTGGGACTAGCGGTCTCACAGATACGCAGTATTTT.

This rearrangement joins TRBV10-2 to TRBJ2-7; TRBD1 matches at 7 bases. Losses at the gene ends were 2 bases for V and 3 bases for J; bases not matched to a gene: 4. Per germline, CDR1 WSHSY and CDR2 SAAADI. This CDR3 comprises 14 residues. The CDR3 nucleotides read TGCGCCAGCAGTGAGGGGACAGCCCTCTACGAGCAGTACTTC. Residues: CASSEGTALYEQYF.

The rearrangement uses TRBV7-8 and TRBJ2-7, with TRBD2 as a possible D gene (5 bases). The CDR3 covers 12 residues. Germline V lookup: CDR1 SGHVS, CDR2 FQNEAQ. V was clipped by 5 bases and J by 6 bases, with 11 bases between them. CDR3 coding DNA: TGTGCCAGCAGCAGACCAAGCGGCGAGCAGTACTTC. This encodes CASSRPSGEQYF.

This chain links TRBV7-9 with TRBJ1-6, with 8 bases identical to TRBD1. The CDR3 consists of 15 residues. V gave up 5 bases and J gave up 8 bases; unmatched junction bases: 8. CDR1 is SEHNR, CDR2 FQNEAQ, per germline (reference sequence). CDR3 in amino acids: CASSTRTGLYSPLHF. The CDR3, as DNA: TGTGCCAGCAGCACCCGGACAGGGTTGTATTCACCCCTCCACTTT.

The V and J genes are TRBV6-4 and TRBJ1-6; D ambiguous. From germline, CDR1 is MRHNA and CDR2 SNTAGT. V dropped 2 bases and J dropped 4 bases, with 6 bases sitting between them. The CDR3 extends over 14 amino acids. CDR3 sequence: CASSDTTYNSPLHF. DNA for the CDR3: TGTGCCAGCAGTGACACTACTTATAATTCACCCCTCCACTTT.

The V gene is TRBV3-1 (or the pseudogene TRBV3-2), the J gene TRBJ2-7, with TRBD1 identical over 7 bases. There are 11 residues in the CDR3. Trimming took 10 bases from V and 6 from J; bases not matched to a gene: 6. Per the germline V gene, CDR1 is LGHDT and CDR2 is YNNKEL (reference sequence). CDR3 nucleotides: TGTGCCAACAAAACAGGGGCCGAGCAGTACTTC. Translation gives CANKTGAEQYF.

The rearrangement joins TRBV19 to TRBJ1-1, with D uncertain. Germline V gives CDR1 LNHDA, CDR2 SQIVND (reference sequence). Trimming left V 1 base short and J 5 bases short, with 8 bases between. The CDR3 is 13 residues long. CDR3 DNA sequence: TGTGCCAGTAGTATAGGTCGGTGGACTGAAGCTTTCTTT. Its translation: CASSIGRWTEAFF.

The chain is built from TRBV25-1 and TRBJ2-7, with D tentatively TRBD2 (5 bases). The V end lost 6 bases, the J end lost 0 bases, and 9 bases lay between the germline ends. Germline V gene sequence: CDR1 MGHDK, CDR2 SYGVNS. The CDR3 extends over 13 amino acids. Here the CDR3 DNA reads TGTGCCAGCAGGAGGGCAGCCTCCTACGAGCAGTACTTC. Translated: CASRRAASYEQYF.

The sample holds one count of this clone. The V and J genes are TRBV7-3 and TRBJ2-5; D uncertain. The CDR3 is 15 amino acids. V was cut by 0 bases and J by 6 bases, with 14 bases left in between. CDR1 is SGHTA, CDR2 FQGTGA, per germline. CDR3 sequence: CASSLTSGESQTQYF. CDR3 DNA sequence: TGTGCCAGCAGCTTAACGTCGGGTGAATCCCAGACCCAGTACTTC.

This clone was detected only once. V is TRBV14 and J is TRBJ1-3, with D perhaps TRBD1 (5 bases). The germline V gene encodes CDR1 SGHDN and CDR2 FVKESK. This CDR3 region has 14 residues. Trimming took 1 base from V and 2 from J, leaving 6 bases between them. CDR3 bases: TGTGCCAGCAGCCAAGGACAGCCTGGAAACACCATATATTTT. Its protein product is CASSQGQPGNTIYF.

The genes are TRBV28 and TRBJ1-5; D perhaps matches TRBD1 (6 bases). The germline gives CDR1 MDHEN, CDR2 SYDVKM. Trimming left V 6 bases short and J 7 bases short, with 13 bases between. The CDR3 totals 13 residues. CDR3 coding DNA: TGTGCCAGCAGATACAGGGCACGCCAGCCCCAGCATTTT. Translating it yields CASRYRARQPQHF.

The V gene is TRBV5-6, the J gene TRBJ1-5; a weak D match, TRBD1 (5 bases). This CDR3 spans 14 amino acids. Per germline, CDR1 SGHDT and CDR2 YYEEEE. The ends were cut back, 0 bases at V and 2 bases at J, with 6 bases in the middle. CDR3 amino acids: CASSLEGGNQPQHF. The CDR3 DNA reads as TGTGCCAGCAGCTTGGAAGGGGGCAATCAGCCCCAGCATTTT.

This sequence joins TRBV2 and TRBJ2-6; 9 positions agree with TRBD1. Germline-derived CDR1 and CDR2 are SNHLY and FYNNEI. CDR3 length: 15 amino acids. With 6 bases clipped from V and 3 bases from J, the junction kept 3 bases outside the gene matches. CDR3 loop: CASSRDRDGANVLTF. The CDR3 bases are TGTGCCAGCAGCCGGGACAGGGATGGGGCCAACGTCCTGACTTTC.

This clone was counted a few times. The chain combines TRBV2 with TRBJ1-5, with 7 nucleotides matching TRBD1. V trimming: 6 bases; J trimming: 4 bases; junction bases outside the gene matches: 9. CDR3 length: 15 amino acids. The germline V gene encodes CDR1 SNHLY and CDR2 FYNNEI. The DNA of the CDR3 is TGTGCCAGCAGCCTTGACCGACAGGGAAATCAGCCCCAGCATTTT. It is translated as CASSLDRQGNQPQHF.

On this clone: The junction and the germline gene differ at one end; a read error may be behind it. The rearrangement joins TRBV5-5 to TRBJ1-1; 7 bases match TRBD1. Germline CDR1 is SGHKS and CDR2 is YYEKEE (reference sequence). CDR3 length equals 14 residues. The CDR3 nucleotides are TGTGCCAGCAGCTTGTCAGGGGGGCCAAGGGTGTCGGGCTTT. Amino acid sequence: CASSLSGGPRVSGF.